The subject of this entry is one TCR beta chain. Recovery meant two consecutive negative NP/OP PCR tests, professional clearance, or resolved symptoms. The sample is drawn from a study of blood T cell repertoires in COVID-19. The overall study: Sample material is recorded as cDNA or gDNA derived from T cells, B-cell-depleted T cells, or PBMCs.

Authors' analysis steps: Researchers report that nucleated cell counts were estimated from reference gene primer amplification. Here immunoSEQ multiplex PCR was the method, and the copy in TCRdb shows in-frame clones only, minus some. The V and J calls and clone size were taken over from that table, and D and trimming were inferred from the DNA. The profile shows roughly 290,000 clones, approximately 85% of them singletons. The origin of this receptor is a man in his thirties or forties who had recovered from COVID-19. Sequences were obtained from PBMCs or T cells enriched from blood (not recorded which).

CDR3 loop: CASSWQGGPSYEQYF. In nucleotides, the CDR3 is TGTGCCAGCAGCTGGCAGGGTGGCCCCTCCTACGAGCAGTACTTC. The chain employs TRBV5-6 and TRBJ2-7, with D possibly matching TRBD1 (5 bases). CDR1 and CDR2 (germline): SGHDT, YYEEEE. V was clipped by 3 bases and J by 0 bases, with 13 bases between them. There are 15 residues in the CDR3. The full variable domain, in which reference TRBV5-6 and TRBJ2-7 provide the parts outside the CDR3, is DAGVTQSPTHLIKTRGQQVTLRCSPKSGHDTVSWYQQALGQGPQFIFQYYEEEERQRGNFPDRFSGHQFPNYSSELNVNALLLGDSALYLCASSWQGGPSYEQYFGPGTRLTVT.